These 17 T cell receptor beta chains share one sample of origin, sequenced in a study of T cells in localized non-small cell lung cancer. Using immunoSEQ multiplex PCR, the repertoire was profiled, and TCRdb retains in-frame clones only, with some absent. The sample has 75,000 to 80,000 clones; approximately 80% are singletons. This sample comprised peripheral blood, obtained before any cancer treatment. The receptors derive from a female donor over 55 with stage I lung adenocarcinoma.

The V gene is TRBV27, the J gene TRBJ1-2; D ambiguous. V was clipped by 0 bases and J by 0 bases, with 5 bases between them. Germline V lookup: CDR1 MNHEY, CDR2 SMNVEV (reference sequence). The CDR3 has 14 residues. The CDR3, as DNA: TGTGCCAGCAGTTTATCTCCGACTAACTATGGCTACACCTTC. It specifies CASSLSPTNYGYTF.

V usage is TRBV18 and J usage is TRBJ2-7; D is perhaps TRBD2 (7 bases). Germline V gives CDR1 KGHSH, CDR2 LQKENI. CDR3 size: 18 residues. V lost 2 bases and J lost 4, with 24 bases in between. The CDR3 sequence is CASSPVVFGGRVKYEQYF. CDR3 bases: TGTGCCAGCTCACCAGTAGTTTTCGGGGGGCGCGTAAAATACGAGCAGTACTTC.

The chain couples TRBV7-9 to TRBJ1-1; D gene uncertain. In germline, CDR1 is SEHNR, CDR2 FQNEAQ (reference sequence). This CDR3 comprises 13 residues. Trimming left V 1 base short and J 1 base short, with 4 bases between. Here the CDR3 DNA reads TGTGCCAGCAGCTTAGAACAGAACACTGAAGCTTTCTTT. It translates to CASSLEQNTEAFF.

The chain links TRBV28 to TRBJ1-5; TRBD1 matches at 10 bases. The CDR3 length is 17 residues. Looked up from germline, CDR1 is MDHEN and CDR2 is SYDVKM. After removal of 5 bases from V and 9 bases from J, the junction contained 16 bases not matched to a gene. CDR3 region: CASSPIDRGLVERPQHF. The CDR3 coding sequence is TGTGCCAGCAGTCCCATCGACAGGGGGCTGGTAGAGAGGCCCCAGCATTTT.

The chain carries TRBV7-2 and TRBJ1-1, with 7 positions matching TRBD1. Germline CDR1 reads SGHTA; CDR2 reads FQGNSA. V gave up 3 bases and J gave up 2 bases; unmatched junction bases: 6. The CDR3 sequence is 15 residues long. The CDR3 here is CASSFATGPNTEAFF. CDR3 sequence (DNA): TGTGCCAGCAGCTTTGCGACAGGGCCAAACACTGAAGCTTTCTTT. Full variable domain (missing parts from reference TRBV7-2 and TRBJ1-1): GAGVSQSPSNKVTEKGKDVELRCDPISGHTALYWYRQSLGQGLEFLIYFQGNSAPDKSGLPSDRFSAERTGGSVSTLTIQRTQQEDSAVYLCASSFATGPNTEAFFGQGTRLTVV.

The J gene is TRBJ2-5, the V gene TRBV9; 8 nucleotides line up with TRBD2. The CDR3 has 17 residues. Trimming removed 0 bases from V and 1 base from J; junction bases left unmatched: 8. CDR1 and CDR2 from the germline V gene are SGDLS and YYNGEE. The CDR3 is CASSVAHSGGTQETQYF. Here the CDR3 DNA reads TGTGCCAGCAGCGTAGCTCACAGCGGGGGAACCCAAGAGACCCAGTACTTC. Looking up the rest from reference TRBV9 and TRBJ2-5 gives the full variable domain: DSGVTQTPKHLITATGQRVTLRCSPRSGDLSVYWYQQSLDQGLQFLIQYYNGEERAKGNILERFSAQQFPDLHSELNLSSLELGDSALYFCASSVAHSGGTQETQYFGPGTRLLVL.

This clone has a single count. J is TRBJ2-1 and V is TRBV4-1; TRBD2 might be the D (5 bases). V was cut by 0 bases and J by 2 bases, with 11 bases left in between. CDR3 length: 16 residues. Germline CDR1 MGHRA, CDR2 YSYEKL. Here the CDR3 reads CASSQEGSGAYNEQFF. CDR3 DNA: TGCGCCAGCAGCCAAGAGGGGAGCGGAGCCTACAATGAGCAGTTCTTC.

The V call is TRBV13, the J call TRBJ2-1, with 7 positions matching TRBD2. The germline gives CDR1 PRHDT, CDR2 FYEKMQ (reference sequence). The CDR3 length is 15 residues. Germline trimming cut 5 bases from V and 4 bases from J; bases unmatched to any gene: 8. CDR3 protein: CASSAGRAVYNEQFF. The CDR3 DNA reads as TGTGCCAGCAGCGCAGGGAGGGCAGTATACAATGAGCAGTTCTTC.

The V call is TRBV28, the J call TRBJ1-5, with a possible D match to TRBD1 (5 bases). This CDR3 comprises 13 residues. Looked up from germline, CDR1 is MDHEN and CDR2 is SYDVKM. V was cut by 8 bases and J by 4 bases, with 12 bases left in between. The CDR3 DNA sequence: TGTGCCAGCGGGGGGACGGCGAATCAGCCCCAGCATTTT. Protein: CASGGTANQPQHF.

This clone occurred once. The gene calls are TRBV6-1 and TRBJ1-2; no definite D call. Germline CDR1 is MNHNS and CDR2 is SASEGT. Trimming took off 5 bases at V and 3 bases at J, with 10 bases between the two ends. The CDR3 is made up of 13 amino acids. The CDR3 DNA reads TGTGCCAGCAGTCCCGACGGCTACTATGGCTACACCTTC. Protein product: CASSPDGYYGYTF.

The chain carries TRBV5-1 and TRBJ2-3; D call uncertain. V lost 0 bases and J lost 5, with 7 bases in between. The CDR3 is 13 amino acids. In germline, CDR1 is SGHRS, CDR2 YFSETQ. The CDR3 nucleotides read TGCGCCAGCAGCTTGGAAGTAGTAGATACGCAGTATTTT. Protein: CASSLEVVDTQYF.

The V gene is TRBV9, the J gene TRBJ2-1; D is undetermined. Germline assignment: CDR1 SGDLS and CDR2 YYNGEE. This CDR3 spans 13 amino acids. Deletions cut 4 bases from V and 8 bases from J, with 13 bases between. CDR3 residues: CASSKGSHYEQFF. The CDR3, as DNA: TGTGCCAGCAGCAAAGGTTCCCATTATGAGCAGTTCTTC.

This chain connects TRBV5-1 to TRBJ2-1; 12 bases match TRBD2. CDR3 length: 17 residues. V gave up 4 bases and J gave up 6 bases; unmatched junction bases: 11. CDR1 is SGHRS, CDR2 YFSETQ, per germline. The CDR3 DNA reads TGCGCCAGCAGCATAGGGACTAGCGGGCACTTCTCCAATGAGCAGTTCTTC. Its translation is CASSIGTSGHFSNEQFF.

There are a few counts of this clone. This sample also contains other DNA sequences that code for the same CDR3. CDR3 region: CASSEGRTYEQYF. Here the CDR3 DNA reads TGTGCCAGCAGTGAGGGCCGGACCTACGAGCAGTACTTC. This chain connects TRBV2 to TRBJ2-7, with D uncertain. With 3 bases removed from V and 2 bases from J, the gap between germline ends came to 8 bases. The V gene's germline CDR1 is SNHLY and CDR2 FYNNEI. This CDR3 contains 13 residues.

This sequence joins TRBV18 and TRBJ1-1; D not certain. The CDR3 consists of 12 residues. Germline assignment: CDR1 KGHSH and CDR2 LQKENI. The V end lost 3 bases, the J end lost 6 bases, and 8 bases lay between the germline ends. The CDR3 loop reads CASSPPGAEAFF. In DNA form, the CDR3 reads TGTGCCAGCTCACCGCCGGGTGCTGAAGCTTTCTTT.

CDR3 sequence (DNA): TGTGCCAGTAGAAATGACAGGGCCTATGGCTACACCTTC. Protein product: CASRNDRAYGYTF. The V gene is TRBV19, the J gene TRBJ1-2, with 7 bases aligning to TRBD1. Germline V gene sequence: CDR1 LNHDA, CDR2 SQIVND (reference sequence). V was clipped by 6 bases and J by 4 bases; unmatched bases: 5. This CDR3 region has 13 residues. Variable domain in full (rest from reference TRBV19 and TRBJ1-2): DGGITQSPKYLFRKEGQNVTLSCEQNLNHDAMYWYRQDPGQGLRLIYYSQIVNDFQKGDIAEGYSVSREKKESFPLTVTSAQKNPTAFYLCASRNDRAYGYTFGSGTRLTVV.

V is TRBV6-5 and J is TRBJ2-7; D uncertain. The ends were cut back, 5 bases at V and 4 bases at J, with 12 bases in the middle. Germline CDR1 reads MNHEY; CDR2 reads SVGAGI. This CDR3 region has 13 residues. Here the CDR3 DNA reads TGTGCCAGCAGTCGACAATTGGGTTACGAGCAGTACTTC. This encodes CASSRQLGYEQYF.